Sequencing of this TCR beta chain was carried out in a study of cytomegalovirus exposure and HLA in healthy donors. Study-level results: Generally TCR sequences proved uncommon, though certain public TCRs appeared in numerous donors.

This clone occurred many times. Its target is not known. CDR3 size: 16 residues. Germline CDR1 reads LNHDA; CDR2 reads SQIVND (reference sequence). The V and J ends lost 7 bases and 1 base respectively, with 19 bases between them. Some clones are missing from TCRdb's copy, which holds only in-frame ones; the method was immunoSEQ multiplex PCR. The sample lists fewer than 250,000 clones; around 80% were seen once. V is TRBV19 and J is TRBJ1-1; a weak D match, TRBD1 (6 bases). Sequenced sample: PBMCs. This TCR was sampled from a woman younger than 45 in good health and CMV-seropositive. The chain's CDR3 is CASIIISPTGNTEAFF. The CDR3 DNA reads as TGTGCCAGTATCATTATATCCCCGACAGGGAACACTGAAGCTTTCTTT.